The present TCR beta chain was sequenced within a study of T cells in Graves' hyperthyroidism and ophthalmopathy. Overall study findings and caveats: Within blood appeared most thyroid clonotypes that had expanded above 0.001. A model built on 13 V-J features separated ophthalmopathy from stable hyperthyroidism.

Lactation, pregnancy, other autoimmune disease or uncontrolled infection led to exclusion of patients. RNA transcripts were the template for amplifying TCR beta CDR3 regions. The study used the HTBI primer set for a first-round RT-PCR of the TCR CDR3. TCRdb ran MiXCR on the multiplex PCR reads and lists one entry per CDR3 protein. The sample has 500,000 to 650,000 distinct CDR3 sequences; 14% are singletons. About this clonotype: Its antigen remains unidentified.

The sequence was obtained from a woman aged 40-49 years with Graves' hyperthyroidism. The sample consisted of blood.

CDR3 residues: CASSRSGTSSYEQYF. In DNA, the CDR3 is TGCGCCAGCAGCCGATCCGGGACTAGCTCCTACGAGCAGTACTTC. V gene TRBV4-1 combines with J gene TRBJ2-7; 8 bases map to TRBD2. J was trimmed by 0 bases and V by 4 bases; bases with no gene match: 5. The CDR3 loop spans 15 amino acids. CDR1 and CDR2 (germline): MGHRA, YSYEKL.